This T cell receptor beta chain derives from a study of spatial heterogeneity in lung cancer. Study in general: The correlation between TCR transcript counts in tumor regions and a T cell module score from matched bulk RNA-seq was strong. Study-level points and caveats: The numbers of ubiquitous and regional expanded TCRs correlated with ubiquitous and regional nonsynonymous mutations, respectively. Mutation tallies in tumors tracked expanded intratumoral alpha and beta TCR counts.

Time point in this sample: sample taken at primary tumor resection. In the library, each TCR cDNA molecule bore its own unique molecular identifier. TCRdb re-derived calls from the 5' RACE reads in MiXCR, one entry per CDR3 protein. The sample includes about 27,000 distinct CDR3 sequences, around 6.9% of them seen just once. This clonotype was detected a few times. The antigen is unknown. Sequencing used lung tumor tissue, obtained at surgery. The receptor comes from a male donor with early-stage non-small cell lung cancer.

CDR3 coding DNA: TGTGCCAGCAGCCATTCTTCGGGACAGGGGGCCTCAGATACGCAGTATTTT. This translates into CASSHSSGQGASDTQYF. J is TRBJ2-3 and V is TRBV11-3; 12 bases map to TRBD1. V was pared by 5 bases and J by 4 bases, with 10 bases of the junction left unmatched. Germline assignment: CDR1 SGHNT and CDR2 YENEEA. There are 17 residues in the CDR3.